Listed below are T cell receptor beta chains from one sample, sequenced in a study of blood T cells in healthy people across ages. Each CDR3 protein is one row after TCRdb ran MiXCR on the 5' RACE reads. The sample has around 1,900,000 distinct CDR3 sequences; about two fifths are singletons. Sequencing was done on a sample of blood. The receptor source for this set is a human donor in good health. CDR3s include the opening cysteine and the closing phenylalanine or tryptophan. The order of the fields is D gene, clone size, V gene, J gene, CDR3 protein, CDR3 DNA. D genes are given only for firm matches. Clone sizes are given selectively: once, few, many, or a class where the clone is expanded.

d_gene: .
abundance: .
v_gene: TRBV3-1
j_gene: TRBJ2-5
CDR3aa: CASSQDLGHEETQYF
CDR3nt: TGTGCCAGCAGCCAAGATCTCGGGCATGAGGAGACCCAGTACTTC

d_gene: .
abundance: few
v_gene: TRBV5-6
j_gene: TRBJ2-1
CDR3aa: CASSLGAGISSYNEQFF
CDR3nt: TGTGCCAGCAGCTTAGGGGCGGGGATAAGCTCCTACAATGAGCAGTTCTTC

d_gene: TRBD1
abundance: .
v_gene: TRBV4-3
j_gene: TRBJ1-1
CDR3aa: CASSQDVRGGTEAFF
CDR3nt: TGCGCCAGCAGCCAAGACGTCAGGGGGGGTACTGAAGCTTTCTTT

d_gene: .
abundance: few
v_gene: TRBV20-1
j_gene: TRBJ1-2
CDR3aa: CSARAPGEGKNGYTF
CDR3nt: TGCAGTGCTAGAGCTCCTGGTGAAGGGAAGAATGGCTACACCTTC

d_gene: .
abundance: .
v_gene: TRBV20-1
j_gene: TRBJ2-3
CDR3aa: CSAGNSGEFTDTQYF
CDR3nt: TGCAGTGCGGGTAATAGCGGAGAATTCACAGATACGCAGTATTTT

d_gene: TRBD2
abundance: few
v_gene: TRBV7-2
j_gene: TRBJ2-1
CDR3aa: CASSSGTSLQGEQFF
CDR3nt: TGTGCCAGCAGCTCCGGGACTAGCCTTCAAGGAGAGCAGTTCTTC

d_gene: .
abundance: .
v_gene: TRBV7-2
j_gene: TRBJ2-3
CDR3aa: CASSLVGGRSTGTQYF
CDR3nt: TGTGCCAGCAGCTTAGTAGGGGGGCGGAGCACAGGTACGCAGTATTTT

d_gene: TRBD1
abundance: .
v_gene: TRBV7-2
j_gene: TRBJ1-2
CDR3aa: CASSPGQGGTLYGYTF
CDR3nt: TGTGCCAGCAGCCCGGGACAGGGGGGTACCCTTTATGGCTACACCTTC

d_gene: .
abundance: .
v_gene: TRBV20-1
j_gene: TRBJ2-3
CDR3aa: CSAIRVRNTDTQYF
CDR3nt: TGCAGTGCTATCCGGGTACGGAACACAGATACGCAGTATTTT

d_gene: .
abundance: .
v_gene: TRBV4-3
j_gene: TRBJ2-6
CDR3aa: CASSQDGSATGANVLTF
CDR3nt: TGCGCCAGCAGCCAAGATGGGTCAGCCACTGGGGCCAACGTCCTGACTTTC

d_gene: .
abundance: .
v_gene: TRBV7-2
j_gene: TRBJ2-5
CDR3aa: CASSLGQGILETQYF
CDR3nt: TGTGCCAGCAGCTTAGGGCAGGGAATCCTGGAGACCCAGTACTTC

d_gene: .
abundance: many
v_gene: TRBV18
j_gene: TRBJ1-2
CDR3aa: CASAGTGLSGYTF
CDR3nt: TGTGCCAGTGCTGGGACGGGCCTTTCTGGCTACACCTTC

d_gene: TRBD2
abundance: few
v_gene: TRBV5-1
j_gene: TRBJ2-1
CDR3aa: CASSGGGLSYNEQFF
CDR3nt: TGCGCCAGCAGTGGCGGGGGTCTATCCTACAATGAGCAGTTCTTC

d_gene: .
abundance: few
v_gene: TRBV7-2
j_gene: TRBJ2-1
CDR3aa: CASSNYRSYNEQFF
CDR3nt: TGTGCCAGCAGCAACTATCGTTCCTACAATGAGCAGTTCTTC

d_gene: TRBD1
abundance: few
v_gene: TRBV12-3/TRBV12-4
j_gene: TRBJ1-1
CDR3aa: CASSRGQGALNTEAFF
CDR3nt: TGTGCCAGCAGTCGAGGACAGGGGGCTTTAAACACTGAAGCTTTCTTT

d_gene: .
abundance: .
v_gene: TRBV7-3
j_gene: TRBJ2-1
CDR3aa: CASSFLASGLYNEQFF
CDR3nt: TGTGCCAGCAGCTTCTTAGCATCCGGATTATACAATGAGCAGTTCTTC